This entry lists 29 T cell receptor beta chains sequenced from one sample in a study of blood T cells in healthy people across ages. Primed by a sample-barcoded 5' primer and a J-beta primer mix, a second PCR proceeded for about 6 to 12 cycles. Using its own MiXCR run on the 5' RACE reads, TCRdb lists one record per CDR3 protein. Of about 570,000 distinct CDR3 sequences detected, over 25% appear once; the ten largest clones hold 3% to 4%. The sample was also linked to a second study, of T cells of mothers and their children.

Sequencing was carried out using blood. These receptors all stem from a boy between 2 and 15 years old in good health.

In its sample, this clonotype was seen a few times. V usage is TRBV19 and J usage is TRBJ2-5, with D perhaps matching TRBD2 (6 bases). CDR3 length equals 15 residues. CDR1 and CDR2 from the germline V gene are LNHDA and SQIVND (reference sequence). The V end was cut by 7 bases, the J end by 5 bases, with 20 bases between. The DNA for the CDR3 is TGTGCCAGTACCCGGAGGAGGGAGTTGGGGGAGACCCAGTACTTC. It is translated as CASTRRRELGETQYF. The variable domain in full, completed from reference TRBV19 and TRBJ2-5, reads DGGITQSPKYLFRKEGQNVTLSCEQNLNHDAMYWYRQDPGQGLRLIYYSQIVNDFQKGDIAEGYSVSREKKESFPLTVTSAQKNPTAFYLCASTRRRELGETQYFGPGTRLLVL.

The CDR3 sequence: CASSLEVSPFYGYTF. CDR3 coding DNA: TGTGCCAGCAGCTTGGAAGTCAGTCCTTTTTATGGCTACACCTTC. The V gene is TRBV5-5, the J gene TRBJ1-2; D call uncertain. V was cut by 0 bases and J by 5 bases, with 14 bases left in between. The germline V gene encodes CDR1 SGHKS and CDR2 YYEKEE (reference sequence). This CDR3 comprises 15 residues.

This chain uses TRBV14 with TRBJ2-7; D possibly corresponds to TRBD2 (6 bases). V lost 0 bases, J lost 2 bases, and 11 bases lay in between. Germline values: CDR1 SGHDN, CDR2 FVKESK. This CDR3 spans 15 amino acids. The CDR3 reads CASSQDFASAYEQYF. CDR3 DNA sequence: TGTGCCAGCAGCCAAGACTTTGCTAGCGCCTACGAGCAGTACTTC.

This clonotype was counted a few times. V and J are TRBV4-1 and TRBJ2-5; 10 nucleotides align to TRBD2. Matching the DNA end better, TRBJ2-1 makes the J call doubtful. There are 16 residues in the CDR3. Looked up from germline, CDR1 is MGHRA and CDR2 is YSYEKL. As DNA, the CDR3 is TGCGCCAGCAGCCAAGAGGGGAGCGGGAGGGGCAATGAGCAGTTCTTC. Translating it yields CASSQEGSGRGNEQFF.

The J gene is TRBJ2-3, the V gene TRBV7-9; no clear D gene. CDR1 and CDR2 from the germline V gene are SEHNR and FQNEAQ (reference sequence). The ends were cut back, 5 bases at V and 5 bases at J, with 11 bases in the middle. The CDR3 contains 13 residues. Here the CDR3 reads CASSDPAGDTQYF. As DNA, the CDR3 is TGTGCCAGCAGCGATCCCGCCGGAGATACGCAGTATTTT.

This clonotype was found a few times. The rearrangement joins TRBV29-1 to TRBJ2-5; 13 positions match TRBD2. CDR1 is SQVTM and CDR2 is ANQGSEA in the germline V gene. The junction had 3 bases not matched to a gene; V was cut back by 5 bases and J by 3 bases. CDR3 length equals 14 residues. CDR3 sequence: CSVLGLAGEETQYF. The DNA of the CDR3 is TGCAGCGTTCTCGGACTAGCGGGAGAAGAGACCCAGTACTTC.

The V and J genes are TRBV7-9 and TRBJ2-1, with TRBD2 identical over 11 bases. V shed 2 bases and J 4 bases; nucleotides not matched to a gene: 19. The CDR3 runs to 21 residues. CDR1 and CDR2 from the germline V gene are SEHNR and FQNEAQ (reference sequence). The CDR3 is CASSLSYLGLAEDLDYNEQFF. The CDR3 DNA reads TGTGCCAGCAGCTTAAGTTATCTGGGACTAGCGGAAGACCTAGATTACAATGAGCAGTTCTTC.

The chain recombines TRBV4-1 with TRBJ2-5; a possible D gene is TRBD1 (6 bases). Judging by the DNA end, TRBJ2-1 fits better; the J call may be wrong. Per the germline V gene, CDR1 is MGHRA and CDR2 is YSYEKL. CDR3 length equals 15 residues. CDR3 sequence (DNA): TGCGCCAGCAGCCGCTCAGGGGACGAGCACAATGAGCAGTTCTTC. Translated: CASSRSGDEHNEQFF.

This chain joins TRBV7-8 and TRBJ2-5; D is ambiguous. CDR1 and CDR2 from the germline V gene are SGHVS and FQNEAQ. The CDR3 covers 14 residues. The V gene lost 2 bases and the J gene lost 0 bases, with 7 bases spanning the gap. CDR3: CASSLRWYQETQYF. CDR3 in DNA: TGTGCCAGCAGCTTACGTTGGTACCAAGAGACCCAGTACTTC.

Comment on this clonotype: One end of the junction is discordant with germline, which a read error may explain. J is TRBJ2-5 and V is TRBV14; D unresolved. The CDR3 has 12 residues. Germline V lookup: CDR1 SGHDN, CDR2 FVKESK. This chain's CDR3 is CASNQGEETQYF. CDR3 in DNA: TGTGCCAGCAACCAAGGAGAAGAGACCCAGTACTTC.

This clonotype was seen only a few times. The chain joins TRBV7-9 to TRBJ2-1; D not certain. CDR1 is SEHNR and CDR2 is FQNEAQ in the germline V gene (reference sequence). Trimming took 3 bases from V and 0 from J, leaving 6 bases between them. CDR3 length equals 14 residues. CDR3 in DNA: TGTGCCAGCAGCTTTGGACCCTCCTACAATGAGCAGTTCTTC. Translated, it gives CASSFGPSYNEQFF.

This clonotype was found a few times. The chain is built from TRBV10-1 and TRBJ2-5; 9 bases are shared with TRBD1. Germline V CDR1 and CDR2: WNHNN, SYGVQD (reference sequence). Losses at the gene ends were 3 bases for V and 7 bases for J; bases not matched to a gene: 3. The CDR3 totals 13 residues. The CDR3 sequence: CASSERTGATQYF. For the CDR3, the DNA is TGCGCCAGCAGTGAAAGGACAGGGGCGACCCAGTACTTC.

This clonotype appeared a single time. The gene calls are TRBV5-1 and TRBJ1-4, with 9 bases that match TRBD1. CDR1 is SGHRS, CDR2 YFSETQ, per germline. V lost 7 bases and J lost 7; bases outside the gene matches: 11. This CDR3 is built from 15 residues. CDR3 sequence reads: CASAQVPGQGEKLFF. The DNA of the CDR3 is TGCGCCAGCGCCCAGGTCCCGGGACAGGGTGAAAAACTGTTTTTT.

This clonotype came up a few times. The chain combines TRBV28 with TRBJ1-2; 7 bases are a match to TRBD1. CDR1 MDHEN and CDR2 SYDVKM come from the germline V gene. V was clipped by 5 bases and J by 4 bases; unmatched bases: 7. This CDR3 is built from 14 residues. In nucleotides, the CDR3 is TGTGCCAGCAGTAAGACAGGGCGCCCCTATGGCTACACCTTC. Its translation is CASSKTGRPYGYTF.

This chain uses TRBV29-1 with TRBJ1-2, with D tentatively TRBD1 (6 bases). Germline-derived CDR1 and CDR2 are SQVTM and ANQGSEA. Deletions cut 6 bases from V and 7 bases from J, with 15 bases between. CDR3 size: 12 residues. In nucleotides, the CDR3 is TGCAGCGTCATCAAACAGGGAATTGGCTACACCTTC. This codes for CSVIKQGIGYTF.

The chain links TRBV29-1 to TRBJ2-7, with TRBD1 identical over 7 bases. CDR1 SQVTM and CDR2 ANQGSEA come from the germline V gene. The ends lost 3 bases at V and 0 bases at J; junction bases unmatched: 2. CDR3 length: 13 amino acids. The CDR3 DNA sequence: TGCAGCGTTGAGAGGGACAGCTCCTACGAGCAGTACTTC. It codes for CSVERDSSYEQYF.

The chain uses TRBV20-1 and TRBJ2-5; D unclear. The CDR3 consists of 13 residues. Per the germline V gene, CDR1 is DFQATT and CDR2 is SNEGSKA (reference sequence). The ends were cut back, 6 bases at V and 5 bases at J, with 16 bases in the middle. CDR3 in amino acids: CSAVDAPGETQYF. In DNA, the CDR3 is TGCAGTGCCGTGGATGCACCCGGGGAGACCCAGTACTTC.

This clonotype was counted at least ten times. The chain carries TRBV29-1 and TRBJ2-3; unclear D gene. The CDR3 extends over 13 amino acids. Trimming removed 6 bases from V and 2 bases from J, with 12 bases in between. The germline gives CDR1 SQVTM, CDR2 ANQGSEA. The CDR3 DNA sequence: TGCAGCGTGCCATGGCCCCTCACAGATACGCAGTATTTT. Its translation: CSVPWPLTDTQYF.

This clonotype was seen a few times. The V gene is TRBV27, the J gene TRBJ2-7, with TRBD1 matching 10 bases. The germline V gene encodes CDR1 MNHEY and CDR2 SMNVEV (reference sequence). There are 14 residues in the CDR3. The V and J ends lost 4 bases and 3 bases, in that order; junction bases with no gene match: 3. CDR3: CASSWTGGNYEQYF. In nucleotides, the CDR3 is TGTGCCAGCAGTTGGACAGGGGGAAACTACGAGCAGTACTTC.

CDR3 DNA: TGTGCCAGCGGCGCGGGACCCGGCTCCTACGAGCAGTACTTC. It is translated as CASGAGPGSYEQYF. The rearrangement links TRBV27 to TRBJ2-7; D might be TRBD2 (6 bases). The CDR3 is 14 amino acids. Trimming pared 8 bases from V and 0 bases from J, leaving 14 bases between. Germline CDR1 MNHEY, CDR2 SMNVEV (reference sequence).

The rearrangement joins TRBV7-9 to TRBJ2-5; D possibly corresponds to TRBD1 (5 bases). Germline values: CDR1 SEHNR, CDR2 FQNEAQ (reference sequence). V was pared by 4 bases and J by 5 bases, with 14 bases between. This CDR3 has 14 amino acids. The CDR3 bases are TGTGCCAGCAGCTCGAACCACCAGGGCGAGACCCAGTACTTC. Protein product: CASSSNHQGETQYF.

This clonotype was detected ten times or more. The chain uses TRBV5-1 and TRBJ2-4; D is undetermined. The germline V gene has CDR1 SGHRS and CDR2 YFSETQ. The V end lost 3 bases, the J end lost 0 bases, and 16 bases lay between the germline ends. The CDR3 loop spans 17 amino acids. For the CDR3, the DNA is TGCGCCAGCAGCTCCCCCGACTCTGACCTAGCCAAAAACATTCAGTACTTC. Encoded protein: CASSSPDSDLAKNIQYF.

This clonotype occurred a few times. The genes are TRBV20-1 and TRBJ2-5; 9 positions match TRBD2. V shed 5 bases, J shed 5 bases, and the junction held 6 bases outside the gene matches. In germline, CDR1 is DFQATT, CDR2 SNEGSKA (reference sequence). The CDR3 has 13 amino acids. The CDR3 region has the DNA TGCAGTGCTGGGGGACTAGCACTGGAGACCCAGTACTTC. Its protein is CSAGGLALETQYF.

CDR3 sequence: CASSQDPRGETQYF. DNA of the CDR3: TGTGCCAGCAGCCAAGACCCTCGGGGGGAGACCCAGTACTTC. The rearrangement links TRBV3-1 to TRBJ2-5, with D possibly matching TRBD2 (6 bases). The CDR3 extends over 14 amino acids. The germline V gene has CDR1 LGHDT and CDR2 YNNKEL (reference sequence). V lost 0 bases, J lost 5 bases, and 10 bases lay in between.

V usage is TRBV10-3 and J usage is TRBJ2-5; 9 positions agree with TRBD1. V shed 10 bases and J 0 bases; nucleotides not matched to a gene: 6. From germline, CDR1 is ENHRY and CDR2 SYGVKD. The CDR3 length is 14 residues. The CDR3 bases are TGTGCCAGCAACCGGGACAGGGACCAAGAGACCCAGTACTTC. Protein sequence: CASNRDRDQETQYF.

The chain links TRBV23-1 to TRBJ1-3; D call uncertain. TRBV23-1 carries the ORF label, with uncertain function. CDR3 length: 14 residues. The CDR3 is CVDTTAYGVNTIYF. The CDR3, as DNA: TGCGTTGATACCACTGCCTATGGGGTAAACACCATATATTTT.

In its sample, this clonotype was seen a few times. The V gene is TRBV29-1, the J gene TRBJ2-1, with D possibly matching TRBD1 (6 bases). This CDR3 has 14 residues. Germline V gene sequence: CDR1 SQVTM, CDR2 ANQGSEA. V was cut by 5 bases and J by 7 bases, with 18 bases left in between. DNA of the CDR3: TGCAGCGTTTTAGGGACACCGACGACAAATGAGCAGTTCTTC. This gives the protein CSVLGTPTTNEQFF.

The rearrangement links TRBV29-1 to TRBJ2-5, with TRBD2 matching over 10 bases. The V gene end was trimmed by 6 bases and the J gene end by 5 bases; junction bases not matched to a gene: 9. CDR1 SQVTM and CDR2 ANQGSEA come from the germline V gene. This CDR3 spans 14 amino acids. The CDR3 region is CSVVAGGWRETQYF. In DNA form, the CDR3 reads TGCAGCGTCGTAGCGGGAGGTTGGAGGGAGACCCAGTACTTC.

The chain is built from TRBV5-1 and TRBJ2-2; 8 positions agree with TRBD2. With 4 bases clipped from V and 6 bases from J, the junction kept 8 bases outside the gene matches. This CDR3 has 15 amino acids. Germline assignment: CDR1 SGHRS and CDR2 YFSETQ. CDR3 region: CASSPASGRPGELFF. The CDR3 bases are TGCGCCAGCAGCCCCGCGAGCGGGAGACCCGGGGAGCTGTTTTTT.